One TCR beta chain is described in this entry. The CDR3 loop spans 15 amino acids. After removal of 4 bases from V and 2 bases from J, the junction contained 2 bases not matched to a gene. The data were taken from a study of early T cells in non-severe SARS-CoV-2 infection. Using its own MiXCR run on the 5' RACE reads, TCRdb lists one record per CDR3 protein. The repertoire has tens of thousands of distinct CDR3 sequences, approximately 10% of them found once; the top ten carry 2.9%. The chain uses TRBV12-3 or TRBV12-4 and TRBJ1-5, with 10 bases aligning to TRBD1. The sequence was obtained from an adult who was a healthcare worker with PCR-confirmed SARS-CoV-2 infection or an uninfected control (not recorded which). The sequencing used whole blood, collected at baseline. This chain's CDR3 is CASSYGTGGNQPQHF. The CDR3 DNA reads TGTGCCAGCAGTTACGGGACAGGGGGCAATCAGCCCCAGCATTTT.